Listed here are 8 T cell receptor beta chains from one sample, sequenced in a study of neurological immune-mediated disorders. Each CDR3 protein gets one entry after TCRdb re-called the 5' RACE reads with MiXCR. The sample carries 65,000 to 85,000 distinct CDR3 sequences, 3.2% recorded once. Sequenced material: PBMCs. Receptors were obtained from a woman in her 50s with multiple sclerosis.

In its sample, this clonotype was seen many times. The chain has TRBV20-1 and TRBJ2-1; 7 nucleotides agree with TRBD2. The CDR3 consists of 16 residues. Germline V gene lookup returns CDR1 DFQATT and CDR2 SNEGSKA (reference sequence). V lost 3 bases to trimming and J lost 9 bases; unmatched junction nucleotides: 17. CDR3 in amino acids: CSARSSGVRGGGEQFF. CDR3 nucleotides: TGCAGTGCTAGGTCCTCAGGCGTCCGGGGCGGGGGTGAGCAGTTCTTC.

This clonotype was recorded many times. In DNA form, the CDR3 reads TGCGCCAGCAGCCAAGACTGGGGGGTCTATAATTCACCCCTCCACTTT. This encodes CASSQDWGVYNSPLHF. V and J are TRBV4-3 and TRBJ1-6; weak D call: TRBD1 (5 bases). Trimming took off 0 bases at V and 3 bases at J, with 9 bases between the two ends. Germline V gives CDR1 LGHNA, CDR2 YSLEER. The CDR3 extends over 16 amino acids.

This clonotype was seen repeatedly, ten times or more. The rearrangement joins TRBV12-5 to TRBJ2-1; maybe TRBD2 (5 bases). This CDR3 comprises 16 residues. CDR1 is LGHNT and CDR2 is FRNRAP in the germline V gene. V was trimmed by 6 bases and J by 1 base, leaving 16 bases between them. This CDR3 reads CASGPRTALSYNEQFF. DNA of the CDR3: TGTGCTAGTGGGCCTCGGACTGCCCTATCCTACAATGAGCAGTTCTTC.

This clonotype was counted at least ten times. The chain links TRBV5-1 to TRBJ2-7, with TRBD1 matching 8 bases. With 4 bases clipped from V and 2 bases from J, the junction kept 8 bases outside the gene matches. The germline V gene has CDR1 SGHRS and CDR2 YFSETQ. The CDR3 sequence is 15 residues long. This chain's CDR3 is CASSDPGQDPYEQYV. The CDR3 region has the DNA TGCGCCAGCAGCGACCCGGGACAGGACCCCTACGAGCAGTACGTC.

This clonotype was picked up many times. The rearrangement joins TRBV11-2 to TRBJ1-2; TRBD1 might be the D (5 bases). The CDR3 is 13 amino acids. The ends were cut back, 3 bases at V and 7 bases at J, with 12 bases in the middle. Germline CDR1 and CDR2: SGHAT and FQNNGV. The CDR3 reads CASSLDNIGGYTF. The CDR3 DNA follows: TGTGCCAGCAGCTTGGACAACATAGGTGGCTACACCTTC.

This clonotype was detected ten times or more. As DNA, the CDR3 is TGCGCCAGCAGCTTGTTAGTAGCGGAGAACACCGGGGAGCTGTTTTTT. This translates into CASSLLVAENTGELFF. This chain connects TRBV5-1 to TRBJ2-2; tentative D call: TRBD2 (6 bases). Germline V gene sequence: CDR1 SGHRS, CDR2 YFSETQ. The CDR3 sequence is 16 residues long. Trimming removed 1 base from V and 1 base from J, with 11 bases in between.

This clonotype appeared a few times. This sequence may be a read error, since a much larger clone differs from it by one base. The chain carries TRBV6-2 or TRBV6-3 and TRBJ2-1; D is tentatively TRBD1 or TRBD2 (5 bases each). CDR1 and CDR2 (germline): MNHEY, SVGEGT. Deletions cut 8 bases from V and 3 bases from J, with 14 bases between. This CDR3 spans 14 amino acids. The CDR3, as DNA: TGTGCCAGCGAAGAGGGGCCCAACTACAATGAGCAGTTCTTC. Amino acid sequence: CASEEGPNYNEQFF.

Ten or more counts support this clonotype. V and J are TRBV11-3 and TRBJ2-1; 9 bases agree with TRBD2. The ends lost 4 bases at V and 7 bases at J; junction bases unmatched: 8. The CDR3 runs to 15 residues. The germline gives CDR1 SGHNT, CDR2 YENEEA. The CDR3 region has the DNA TGTGCCAGCAGCTCTGAAGGGACTAGCCGAAATGAGCAGTTCTTC. This gives the protein CASSSEGTSRNEQFF.